The rows below give T cell receptor beta chains drawn from one sample of a study of graft-versus-host responses after intestinal transplantation. Profiled with immunoSEQ multiplex PCR; TCRdb holds only in-frame clones, not every one. The sample lists 40,000 or so clones; around 95% were seen once. Here the sequenced sample was PBMCs, taken 16 days after intestinal transplant. The source of these receptors is a human patient who received an intestinal transplant, so some T cells may come from the graft donor. Each CDR3 is given with its conserved first and last residue. Each record gives: CDR3 protein, CDR3 DNA, J gene, clone size, V gene, D gene. A D gene is named only where the DNA matches it firmly. Clone size, where shown, is once, few, many, or a class for clones that have expanded.

CASTSSRGPYEQYF	TGTGCCAGCACCTCGTCGAGGGGCCCCTACGAGCAGTACTTC	TRBJ2-7	NA	TRBV7-2	NA
CASSLEGQGARETQYF	TGTGCCAGCAGCTTAGAGGGACAGGGGGCGCGGGAGACCCAGTACTTC	TRBJ2-5	NA	TRBV7-8	TRBD1
CASSPGTISYEQYF	TGTGCCAGCAGCCCCGGGACCATCTCCTACGAGCAGTACTTC	TRBJ2-7	NA	TRBV7-2	NA
CASSRPAGGLGEQYF	TGTGCCAGCAGCAGACCGGCGGGGGGGCTAGGCGAGCAGTACTTC	TRBJ2-7	NA	TRBV28	TRBD2
CASSIQGGQNQPQHF	TGTGCCAGCAGCATACAGGGGGGGCAAAATCAGCCCCAGCATTTT	TRBJ1-5	NA	TRBV7-6	TRBD1
CATSGTSNEQFF	TGTGCCACCAGCGGGACTAGCAATGAGCAGTTCTTC	TRBJ2-1	once	TRBV15	TRBD2
CASSSNPGTEAFF	TGTGCCAGTAGTTCGAATCCGGGGACTGAAGCTTTCTTT	TRBJ1-1	NA	TRBV19	NA
CASSSSGNTGELFF	TGTGCCAGCAGCTCTAGCGGGAACACCGGGGAGCTGTTTTTT	TRBJ2-2	NA	TRBV11-3	TRBD2
CASSTPGARNEQFF	TGTGCCAGCAGCACCCCCGGGGCCCGAAATGAGCAGTTCTTC	TRBJ2-1	NA	TRBV9	NA
CASSFVREVSYNEQFF	TGTGCCAGCAGTTTCGTGCGGGAGGTATCCTACAATGAGCAGTTCTTC	TRBJ2-1	NA	TRBV28	TRBD2
CASSGDRNYGYTF	TGTGCCAGCAGCGGAGACAGGAACTATGGCTACACCTTC	TRBJ1-2	NA	TRBV9	NA
CASSQDLLTTGWGYTF	TGTGCCAGCAGCCAAGATCTCCTGACGACAGGGTGGGGCTACACCTTC	TRBJ1-2	NA	TRBV14	TRBD1
CASSEWDLSPATNEKLFF	TGTGCCAGCAGTGAATGGGACCTCTCCCCAGCAACTAATGAAAAACTGTTTTTT	TRBJ1-4	NA	TRBV25-1	NA
CASRTGTSGSEQYF	TGTGCCAGTAGGACCGGGACTAGCGGGAGTGAGCAGTACTTC	TRBJ2-7	NA	TRBV19	TRBD2
CASSVADSPYEQYF	TGTGCCAGCAGCGTAGCGGACAGCCCCTACGAGCAGTACTTC	TRBJ2-7	NA	TRBV9	NA
CASSGPSYNSPLHF	TGTGCCAGCTCGGGACCATCCTATAATTCACCCCTCCACTTT	TRBJ1-6	NA	TRBV5-6	NA
CASSGTHSYEQYF	TGTGCCAGCAGCGGGACACACTCCTACGAGCAGTACTTC	TRBJ2-7	NA	TRBV28	NA
CAWGRVLDGYTF	TGTGCCTGGGGGAGGGTACTCGATGGCTACACCTTC	TRBJ1-2	NA	TRBV30	NA
CASSLRGGGADTQYF	TGTGCCAGCAGCTTAAGAGGCGGGGGGGCAGATACGCAGTATTTT	TRBJ2-3	NA	TRBV7-3	TRBD2
CASSLIGGSYEQYF	TGTGCCAGCAGCCTCATAGGGGGCTCCTACGAGCAGTACTTC	TRBJ2-7	NA	TRBV7-9	NA
CASRGGFDEQFF	TGTGCCAGCAGGGGGGGTTTTGATGAGCAGTTCTTC	TRBJ2-1	NA	TRBV7-9	NA
CASSPDRGLSNEQFF	TGTGCCAGCAGCCCGGACAGGGGGCTTAGCAATGAGCAGTTCTTC	TRBJ2-1	NA	TRBV7-3	TRBD1
CASSSDRGGITEAFF	TGTGCCAGCAGCAGCGACAGGGGAGGGATCACTGAAGCTTTCTTT	TRBJ1-1	NA	TRBV27	TRBD1
CASGLGVLAGGEQYF	TGTGCCAGCGGACTGGGGGTGCTAGCGGGAGGTGAGCAGTACTTC	TRBJ2-7	NA	TRBV19	TRBD2
CASSQLTNYGYTF	TGTGCCAGCAGTCAACTTACTAACTATGGCTACACCTTC	TRBJ1-2	NA	TRBV6-6	NA
CASSPESGSSNTGELFF	TGTGCCAGCAGCCCTGAGAGCGGGAGCTCGAACACCGGGGAGCTGTTTTTT	TRBJ2-2	NA	TRBV7-9	TRBD2
CAPRARGGIGYTGELFF	TGTGCCCCTCGGGCGCGGGGAGGTATAGGGTACACCGGGGAGCTGTTTTTT	TRBJ2-2	NA	TRBV7-3	NA
CASSIDFTDTQYF	TGTGCCAGTAGTATAGATTTCACAGATACGCAGTATTTT	TRBJ2-3	NA	TRBV19	NA
CASSMRDGNSNQPQHF	TGTGCCAGCAGTATGCGGGACGGAAATAGCAATCAGCCCCAGCATTTT	TRBJ1-5	NA	TRBV28	NA
CASSPGLALSSYNEQFF	TGTGCCAGCAGCCCGGGACTAGCGCTGAGCTCCTACAATGAGCAGTTCTTC	TRBJ2-1	NA	TRBV5-6	TRBD2
CASSRDPGLAGGSQNNEQFF	TGTGCCAGTAGTAGAGACCCGGGACTAGCGGGAGGGTCCCAAAACAATGAGCAGTTCTTC	TRBJ2-1	once	TRBV19	TRBD2
CASSPLQGAQEQYF	TGTGCCAGCAGTCCCTTACAGGGGGCACAAGAGCAGTACTTC	TRBJ2-7	NA	TRBV27	TRBD1
CASSDLRGGAVGSGVNNEQFF	TGTGCCAGCAGCGATTTACGTGGAGGGGCTGTTGGTAGCGGGGTGAACAATGAGCAGTTCTTC	TRBJ2-1	NA	TRBV9	TRBD2
CASSSGTGELFF	TGTGCCAGCAGCTCCGGTACCGGGGAGCTGTTTTTT	TRBJ2-2	NA	TRBV5-6	NA
CASSQVTARSYEQYF	TGCGCCAGCAGCCAAGTAACAGCCCGCTCCTACGAGCAGTACTTC	TRBJ2-7	NA	TRBV4-1	NA
CASITQDSSNQPQHF	TGTGCCAGTATCACCCAAGACAGTAGCAATCAGCCCCAGCATTTT	TRBJ1-5	NA	TRBV19	NA
CASSPSGFTDTQYF	TGTGCCAGCAGTCCCAGCGGGTTTACAGATACGCAGTATTTT	TRBJ2-3	NA	TRBV28	NA
CASETSGASDEQYF	TGTGCCAGCGAGACTAGCGGGGCTTCCGACGAGCAGTACTTC	TRBJ2-7	NA	TRBV5-6	TRBD2
CASSISGSYNEQFF	TGTGCCAGTAGTATTAGCGGGAGCTACAATGAGCAGTTCTTC	TRBJ2-1	NA	TRBV19	TRBD2
CASSHWTGGLNGKNIQYF	TGCGCCAGCAGCCATTGGACAGGGGGCTTAAACGGCAAAAACATTCAGTACTTC	TRBJ2-4	NA	TRBV4-1	TRBD1
CASSLYLESGRATDTQYF	TGTGCCAGCAGTTTATACCTAGAGAGCGGGAGGGCAACAGATACGCAGTATTTT	TRBJ2-3	NA	TRBV28	TRBD2
CASSQSPSNYGYTF	TGTGCCAGCAGCCAATCCCCAAGCAACTATGGCTACACCTTC	TRBJ1-2	NA	TRBV27	NA
CASSQSGGDTYYGYTF	TGCGCCAGCAGCCAATCCGGGGGGGACACTTACTATGGCTACACCTTC	TRBJ1-2	NA	TRBV4-1	NA
CASRGLLNTGELFF	TGTGCCAGCCGGGGACTCCTGAACACCGGGGAGCTGTTTTTT	TRBJ2-2	NA	TRBV2	NA
CASSFFGESSYNEQFF	TGTGCCAGCAGTTTCTTTGGGGAGAGCTCCTACAATGAGCAGTTCTTC	TRBJ2-1	NA	TRBV27	NA